This T cell receptor beta chain was retrieved from a study of cytomegalovirus exposure and HLA in healthy donors. Healthy donors of bone marrow made up the group. Study results and caveats: A likely sequencing artifact accounted for one observed cluster of highly shared sequence variants. TCR beta V- and J-gene trimming, according to a later analysis, was linked to a missense DCLRE1C variant. Differences between HLA loci emerged in a later analysis of TCR association rates, with DRB1 most and HLA-C fewest.

Germline CDR1 and CDR2: MNHEY and SVGAGI. V lost 5 bases and J lost 1, with 5 bases in between. There are 12 residues in the CDR3. PCR amplification relied on 60 Vbeta primers (plus 13 Jbeta primers). Generated by immunoSEQ multiplex PCR, the TCRdb table keeps only in-frame clones and is missing some. The sample includes 60,000 to 65,000 clones. A word on this clone: Its antigen is not known.

Sequencing was done on a sample of PBMCs. This clonotype was obtained from a woman under 30 in good health and CMV-seronegative. This chain connects TRBV6-5 to TRBJ1-1; D gene uncertain. The CDR3 DNA reads as TGTGCCAGCAGTCAACAGAACACTGAAGCTTTCTTT. This encodes CASSQQNTEAFF.